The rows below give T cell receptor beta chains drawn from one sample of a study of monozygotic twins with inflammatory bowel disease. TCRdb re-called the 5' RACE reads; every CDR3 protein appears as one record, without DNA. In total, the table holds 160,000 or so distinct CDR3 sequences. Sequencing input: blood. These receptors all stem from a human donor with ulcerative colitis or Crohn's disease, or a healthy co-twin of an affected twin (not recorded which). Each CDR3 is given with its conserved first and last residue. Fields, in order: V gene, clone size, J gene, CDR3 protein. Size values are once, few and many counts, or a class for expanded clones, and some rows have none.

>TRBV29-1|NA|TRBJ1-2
CSVGQNYGYTF
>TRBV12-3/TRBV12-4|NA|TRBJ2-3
CASRLTDTQYF
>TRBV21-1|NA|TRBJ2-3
CAGLRGLAGTTSTDTQYF
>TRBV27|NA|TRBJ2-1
CASSLLGGDEQFF
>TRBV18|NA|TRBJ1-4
CASSPVGHSTNEKLFF
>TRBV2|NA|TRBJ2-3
CASSDPTSGGPSPTDTQYF
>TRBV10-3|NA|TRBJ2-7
CAIWAGDNSYEQYF
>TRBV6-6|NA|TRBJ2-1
CASNYLSSYNEQFF
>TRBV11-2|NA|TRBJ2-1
CASSLHDRAKLSYNEQFF
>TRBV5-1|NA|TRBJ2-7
CASSPEGSSYEQYF
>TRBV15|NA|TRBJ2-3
CATSRISIRTGSADTQYF
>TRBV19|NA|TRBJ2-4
CASRGDLGGKNIQYF
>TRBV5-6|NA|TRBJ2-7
CASSLRLAHYEQYF
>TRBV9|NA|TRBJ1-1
CASSWGTGVENTEAFF
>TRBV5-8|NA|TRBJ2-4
CASSLGGQGYIQYF
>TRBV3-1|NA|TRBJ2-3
CASSQHPDTQYF
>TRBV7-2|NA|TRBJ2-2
CASSSNRNRANAGELFF
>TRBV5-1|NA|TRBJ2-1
CASSLDSQNYNEQFF
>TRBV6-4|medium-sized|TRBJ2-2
CASSDTSGSTGELFF
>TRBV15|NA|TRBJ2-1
CATSREGIGEQFF
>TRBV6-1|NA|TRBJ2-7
CASRRDRGPFYEQYF